What follows are 18 T cell receptor beta chains derived from one specimen sequenced in a study of CD8 T cells in Susac syndrome. Random hexamers were used to reverse transcribe roughly 0.45 to 1 ug of RNA. Each CDR3 protein is one row after TCRdb ran MiXCR on the immunoSEQ multiplex PCR reads. The sample consists of around 190,000 distinct CDR3 sequences, 90% to 95% of them appearing once. The sequencing sample was made of CD4+ T cells from PBMCs. The receptors here all came from a human donor in good health.

This clonotype was counted between two and nine times. This chain joins TRBV7-2 and TRBJ1-1; a weak D match, TRBD1 (6 bases). V was shortened by 3 bases and J by 5 bases, with 10 bases between the two germline ends. Germline V lookup: CDR1 SGHTA, CDR2 FQGNSA. This CDR3 region has 13 residues. CDR3 nucleotides: TGTGCCAGCAGCTTCGGGGGGCGGACTGAAGCTTTCTTT. Protein product: CASSFGGRTEAFF. Using reference TRBV7-2 and TRBJ1-1 for the parts outside the CDR3, the full variable domain is GAGVSQSPSNKVTEKGKDVELRCDPISGHTALYWYRQSLGQGLEFLIYFQGNSAPDKSGLPSDRFSAERTGGSVSTLTIQRTQQEDSAVYLCASSFGGRTEAFFGQGTRLTVV.

Only a few counts were recorded for this clonotype. The gene calls are TRBV4-2 and TRBJ2-5; a weak D match, TRBD2 (5 bases). Germline assignment: CDR1 LGHNA and CDR2 YNFKEQ. V lost 0 bases and J 5 bases, leaving 13 bases between the germline ends. This CDR3 region has 15 residues. The CDR3 reads CASSQDAVRAETQYF. The DNA of the CDR3 is TGTGCCAGCAGCCAAGATGCGGTGCGGGCGGAGACCCAGTACTTC.

As DNA, the CDR3 is TGTGCCACCCGTCGGGGCTCCTACAATGAGCAGTTCTTC. Residues: CATRRGSYNEQFF. The chain uses TRBV19 and TRBJ2-1; maybe TRBD2 (5 bases). Trimming removed 10 bases at V and 0 bases at J, with 10 bases between. Germline assignment: CDR1 LNHDA and CDR2 SQIVND (reference sequence). CDR3 length: 13 residues.

V gene TRBV7-2 combines with J gene TRBJ2-3, with 7 bases identical to TRBD1. There are 13 residues in the CDR3. Germline CDR1 is SGHTA and CDR2 is FQGNSA. J lost 4 bases, V lost 10 bases, and 8 bases had no gene match. The CDR3 sequence: CATRQGRPDTQYF. The CDR3 coding sequence is TGTGCCACTCGACAGGGACGGCCAGATACGCAGTATTTT.

The rearrangement uses TRBV5-1 and TRBJ1-1; no firm D call. V lost 2 bases and J lost 6, with 11 bases in between. The germline CDR1 and CDR2 sequences are SGHRS and YFSETQ. This CDR3 spans 13 amino acids. The CDR3 DNA sequence: TGCGCCAGCAGCTTCTTAAATGGGGCTGAAGCTTTCTTT. Translated: CASSFLNGAEAFF.

The CDR3 nucleotides read TGTGCCAGCAGCCTCCCGGGACAAGTAACCGGGGAGCTGTTTTTT. Residues: CASSLPGQVTGELFF. This chain links TRBV12-3 or TRBV12-4 with TRBJ2-2, with D possibly matching TRBD1 (6 bases). The CDR3 is made up of 15 amino acids. V lost 6 bases and J 5 bases, leaving 16 bases between the germline ends.

The chain carries TRBV7-9 and TRBJ1-2; D is uncertain. Trimming left V 1 base short and J 6 bases short, with 9 bases between. This CDR3 is built from 13 residues. Looked up from germline, CDR1 is SEHNR and CDR2 is FQNEAQ (reference sequence). The CDR3 here is CASSLVTDDGYTF. CDR3 DNA sequence: TGTGCCAGCAGCTTAGTAACAGATGATGGCTACACCTTC.

The V and J genes are TRBV29-1 and TRBJ1-1; maybe TRBD1 (6 bases). The CDR3 totals 12 residues. Trimming pared 4 bases from V and 5 bases from J, leaving 11 bases between. The germline CDR1 and CDR2 sequences are SQVTM and ANQGSEA. This CDR3 is CSVVRGGTEAFF. Here the CDR3 DNA reads TGCAGCGTTGTCAGGGGAGGTACTGAAGCTTTCTTT.

This clonotype was seen a single time. V usage is TRBV7-2 and J usage is TRBJ2-7; 8 bases are shared with TRBD2. Germline CDR1 reads SGHTA; CDR2 reads FQGNSA. Trimming removed 5 bases from V and 2 bases from J; junction bases left unmatched: 8. This CDR3 spans 15 amino acids. Here the CDR3 reads CASSPEVAGTYEQYV. In DNA, the CDR3 is TGTGCCAGCAGCCCCGAGGTAGCGGGGACCTACGAGCAGTACGTC.

V gene TRBV7-2 combines with J gene TRBJ2-2, with TRBD1 as a possible D gene (5 bases). The V end was cut by 5 bases, the J end by 4 bases, with 14 bases between. Germline V lookup: CDR1 SGHTA, CDR2 FQGNSA. CDR3 length: 15 amino acids. CDR3 bases: TGTGCCAGCAGCCCGGTCGCCAGGGCCACCGGGGAGCTGTTTTTT. Translation: CASSPVARATGELFF.

The chain couples TRBV5-1 to TRBJ2-3, with D perhaps matching TRBD2 (7 bases). Trimming left V 2 bases short and J 6 bases short, with 19 bases between. Germline V gene data show CDR1 as SGHRS and CDR2 as YFSETQ. The CDR3 is made up of 16 amino acids. In DNA, the CDR3 is TGCGCCAGCAGCTTAGGTTCGGGGGGCCCCCCCGATACGCAGTATTTT. The encoded protein is CASSLGSGGPPDTQYF.

The rearrangement links TRBV7-2 to TRBJ1-1; maybe TRBD1 (6 bases). CDR3 size: 14 residues. Per the germline V gene, CDR1 is SGHTA and CDR2 is FQGNSA. V was shortened by 8 bases and J by 0 bases, with 13 bases between the two germline ends. The CDR3 loop is CASAEQGLNTEAFF. DNA for the CDR3: TGTGCCAGCGCGGAACAGGGACTGAACACTGAAGCTTTCTTT. The complete variable domain, with remaining parts taken from reference TRBV7-2 and TRBJ1-1, reads GAGVSQSPSNKVTEKGKDVELRCDPISGHTALYWYRQSLGQGLEFLIYFQGNSAPDKSGLPSDRFSAERTGGSVSTLTIQRTQQEDSAVYLCASAEQGLNTEAFFGQGTRLTVV.

The chain has TRBV7-2 and TRBJ2-4; D may be TRBD2 (6 bases). V dropped 1 base and J dropped 3 bases, with 13 bases sitting between them. Germline loops: CDR1 SGHTA, CDR2 FQGNSA. CDR3 length: 16 amino acids. The CDR3 is CASSLVFGGGKNIQYF. Written as DNA, the CDR3 is TGTGCCAGCAGCTTAGTCTTCGGGGGAGGCAAAAACATTCAGTACTTC.

The chain recombines TRBV5-1 with TRBJ2-2; 7 bases map to TRBD1. Germline V CDR1 and CDR2: SGHRS, YFSETQ. The V segment lost 0 bases and the J segment 6 bases; nucleotides outside the gene matches: 2. The CDR3 has 14 residues. The CDR3 DNA reads as TGCGCCAGCAGCTTGGACAGGGGCCCCGGGGAGCTGTTTTTT. Its translation: CASSLDRGPGELFF. The whole variable domain, filled in from reference TRBV5-1 and TRBJ2-2, reads KAGVTQTPRYLIKTRGQQVTLSCSPISGHRSVSWYQQTPGQGLQFLFEYFSETQRNKGNFPGRFSGRQFSNSRSEMNVSTLELGDSALYLCASSLDRGPGELFFGEGSRLTVL.

CDR3 in DNA: TGCAGTGCCAGGACTAGCGGGGGCCGGGGTACGCAGTATTTT. Its translation is CSARTSGGRGTQYF. The chain combines TRBV20-1 with TRBJ2-3, with TRBD2 matching over 13 bases. The V gene's germline CDR1 is DFQATT and CDR2 SNEGSKA (reference sequence). The CDR3 runs 14 residues. V lost 6 bases to trimming and J lost 8 bases; unmatched junction nucleotides: 8.

This clonotype was seen once. V gene TRBV11-1 combines with J gene TRBJ2-5; D may be TRBD2 (6 bases). V gave up 5 bases and J gave up 2 bases, with 9 bases separating them. The CDR3 is made up of 13 amino acids. Germline CDR1 and CDR2: SGHAT and FQDESV (reference sequence). Written as DNA, the CDR3 is TGTGCCAGCAGCCGGAGGGCGCAAGAGACCCAGTACTTC. Amino acids: CASSRRAQETQYF.

The chain carries TRBV4-3 and TRBJ1-2; D is unresolved. V was cut by 2 bases and J by 1 base, with 11 bases left in between. CDR1 is LGHNA, CDR2 YSLEER, per germline. The CDR3 has 15 amino acids. The CDR3 DNA sequence: TGCGCCAGCAGCCAAAGATATGAGGTTAACTATGGCTACACCTTC. This codes for CASSQRYEVNYGYTF.

V and J are TRBV28 and TRBJ2-3; tentatively, D is TRBD1 (5 bases). Trimming took off 6 bases at V and 4 bases at J, with 14 bases between the two ends. CDR1 and CDR2 (germline): MDHEN, SYDVKM. This CDR3 is built from 14 residues. The CDR3 coding sequence is TGTGCCAGCAGCTCAATCTTAGGGGCAGATACGCAGTATTTT. Translating it yields CASSSILGADTQYF.